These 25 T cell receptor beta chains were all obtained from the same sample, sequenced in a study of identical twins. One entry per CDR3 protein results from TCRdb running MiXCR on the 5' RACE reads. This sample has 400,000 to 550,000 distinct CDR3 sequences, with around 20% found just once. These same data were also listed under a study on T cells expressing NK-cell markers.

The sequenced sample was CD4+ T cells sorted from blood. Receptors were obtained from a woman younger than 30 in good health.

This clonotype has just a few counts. The CDR3: CASTLAGVSDTQYF. CDR3 coding DNA: TGTGCCAGCACCCTAGCGGGAGTTTCGGATACGCAGTATTTT. V and J are TRBV7-8 and TRBJ2-3, with 10 bases that match TRBD2. CDR1 SGHVS and CDR2 FQNEAQ come from the germline V gene. With 7 bases clipped from V and 6 bases from J, the junction kept 7 bases outside the gene matches. This CDR3 contains 14 residues.

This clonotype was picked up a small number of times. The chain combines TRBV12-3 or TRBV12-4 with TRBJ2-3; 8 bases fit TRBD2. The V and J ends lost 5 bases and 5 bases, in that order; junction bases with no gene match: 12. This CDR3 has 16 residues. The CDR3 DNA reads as TGTGCCAGCAGTCCCCGCCGGGGGGGCAGTGAAGATACGCAGTATTTT. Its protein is CASSPRRGGSEDTQYF.

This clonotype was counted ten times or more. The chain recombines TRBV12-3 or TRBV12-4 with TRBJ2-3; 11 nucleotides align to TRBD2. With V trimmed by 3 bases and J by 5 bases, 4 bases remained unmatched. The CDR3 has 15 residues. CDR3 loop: CASSFRLAGKDTQYF. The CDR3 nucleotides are TGTGCCAGCAGTTTTCGACTAGCGGGGAAAGATACGCAGTATTTT.

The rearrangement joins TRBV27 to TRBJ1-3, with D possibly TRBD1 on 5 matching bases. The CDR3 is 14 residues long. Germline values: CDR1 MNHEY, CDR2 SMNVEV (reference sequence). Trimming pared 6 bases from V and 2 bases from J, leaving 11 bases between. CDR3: CASRPGGAGNTIYF. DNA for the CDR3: TGTGCCAGCAGGCCCGGGGGAGCTGGAAACACCATATATTTT.

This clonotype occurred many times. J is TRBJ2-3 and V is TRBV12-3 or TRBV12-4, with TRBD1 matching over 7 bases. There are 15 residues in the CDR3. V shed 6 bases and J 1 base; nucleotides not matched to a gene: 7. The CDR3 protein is CASRTGNSGTDTQYF. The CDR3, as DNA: TGTGCCAGCAGGACAGGGAACTCGGGCACAGATACGCAGTATTTT.

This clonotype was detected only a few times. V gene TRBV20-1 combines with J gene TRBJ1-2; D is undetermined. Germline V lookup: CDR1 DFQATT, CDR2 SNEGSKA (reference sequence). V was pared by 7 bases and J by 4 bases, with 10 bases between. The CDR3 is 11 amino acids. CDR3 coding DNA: TGCAGTGGAGGTGACGGCTATGGCTACACCTTC. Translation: CSGGDGYGYTF.

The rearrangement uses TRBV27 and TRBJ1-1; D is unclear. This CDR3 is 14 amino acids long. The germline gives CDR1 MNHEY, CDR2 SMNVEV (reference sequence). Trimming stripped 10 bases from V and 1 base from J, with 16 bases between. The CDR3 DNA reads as TGTGCCATCAAACGACAAGCCGGGAACACTGAAGCTTTCTTT. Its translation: CAIKRQAGNTEAFF.

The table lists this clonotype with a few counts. The DNA for the CDR3 is TGTGCCAGCAGTTTGAATTGGAAAACCGAGCAGTACTTC. Residues: CASSLNWKTEQYF. The chain combines TRBV12-3 or TRBV12-4 with TRBJ2-7; D is ambiguous. The CDR3 is 13 residues long. With 3 bases removed from V and 6 bases from J, the gap between germline ends came to 12 bases.

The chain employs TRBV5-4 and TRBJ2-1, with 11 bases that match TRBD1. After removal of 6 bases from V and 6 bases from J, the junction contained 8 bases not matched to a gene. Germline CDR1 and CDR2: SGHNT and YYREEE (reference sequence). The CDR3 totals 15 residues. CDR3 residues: CASIRWGTGGNEQFF. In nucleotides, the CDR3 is TGTGCCAGCATCCGGTGGGGGACAGGGGGCAATGAGCAGTTCTTC.

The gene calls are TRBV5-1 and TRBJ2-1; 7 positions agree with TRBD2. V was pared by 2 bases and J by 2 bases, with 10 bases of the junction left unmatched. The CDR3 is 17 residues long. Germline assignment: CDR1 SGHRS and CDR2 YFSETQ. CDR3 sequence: CASSFLGLVGTYNEQFF. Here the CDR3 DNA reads TGCGCCAGCAGCTTCCTAGGACTAGTCGGGACCTACAATGAGCAGTTCTTC.

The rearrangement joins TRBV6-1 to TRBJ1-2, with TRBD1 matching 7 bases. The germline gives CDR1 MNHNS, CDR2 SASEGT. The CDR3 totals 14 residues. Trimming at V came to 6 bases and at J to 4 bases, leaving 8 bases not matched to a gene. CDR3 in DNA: TGTGCCAGCAGACTCCGGGACAGCATCTATGGCTACACCTTC. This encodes CASRLRDSIYGYTF.

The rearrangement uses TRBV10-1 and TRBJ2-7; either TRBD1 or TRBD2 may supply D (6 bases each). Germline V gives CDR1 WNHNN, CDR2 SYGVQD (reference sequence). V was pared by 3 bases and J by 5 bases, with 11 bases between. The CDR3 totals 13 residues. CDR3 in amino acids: CASSDTGRHEQYF. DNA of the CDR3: TGCGCCAGCAGTGATACAGGGAGGCACGAGCAGTACTTC.

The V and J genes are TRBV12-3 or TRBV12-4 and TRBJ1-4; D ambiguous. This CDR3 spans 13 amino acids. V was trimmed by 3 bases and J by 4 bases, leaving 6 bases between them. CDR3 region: CASSLHLNEKLFF. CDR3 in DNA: TGTGCCAGCAGTTTGCATCTTAATGAAAAACTGTTTTTT.

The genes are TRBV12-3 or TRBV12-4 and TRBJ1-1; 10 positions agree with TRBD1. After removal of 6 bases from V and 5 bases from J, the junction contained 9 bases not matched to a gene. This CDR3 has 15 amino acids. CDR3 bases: TGTGCCAGCAGCCGAGCGACAGGGGGCCTAACTGAAGCTTTCTTT. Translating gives CASSRATGGLTEAFF.

For the CDR3, the DNA is TGTGCCAGCAGTTTACCGGGACTAGCGGGAGGAACCGGGGAGCTGTTTTTT. Translation: CASSLPGLAGGTGELFF. V gene TRBV6-2 or TRBV6-3 combines with J gene TRBJ2-2; 15 bases map to TRBD2. In germline, CDR1 is MNHEY, CDR2 SVGEGT. Trimming took 4 bases from V and 5 from J; bases not matched to a gene: 5. The CDR3 sequence is 17 residues long.

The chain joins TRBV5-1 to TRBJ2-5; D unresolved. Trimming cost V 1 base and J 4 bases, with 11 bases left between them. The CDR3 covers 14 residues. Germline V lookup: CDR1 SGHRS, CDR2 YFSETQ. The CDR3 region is CASSLYGIGETQYF. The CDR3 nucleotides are TGCGCCAGCAGCTTGTATGGGATCGGAGAGACCCAGTACTTC.

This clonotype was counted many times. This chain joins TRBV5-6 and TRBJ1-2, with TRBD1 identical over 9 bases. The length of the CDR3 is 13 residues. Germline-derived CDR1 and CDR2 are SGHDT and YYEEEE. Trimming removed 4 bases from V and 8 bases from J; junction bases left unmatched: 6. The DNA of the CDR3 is TGTGCCAGCAGCGCGGACAGGGGATCCGGCTACACCTTC. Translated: CASSADRGSGYTF.

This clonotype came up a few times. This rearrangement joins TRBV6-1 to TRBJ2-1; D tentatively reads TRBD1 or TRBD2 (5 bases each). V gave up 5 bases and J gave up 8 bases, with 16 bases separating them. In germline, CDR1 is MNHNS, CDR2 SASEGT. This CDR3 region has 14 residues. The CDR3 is CASSRLGPHDEQFF. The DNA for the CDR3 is TGTGCCAGCAGTCGCCTGGGACCCCACGATGAGCAGTTCTTC.

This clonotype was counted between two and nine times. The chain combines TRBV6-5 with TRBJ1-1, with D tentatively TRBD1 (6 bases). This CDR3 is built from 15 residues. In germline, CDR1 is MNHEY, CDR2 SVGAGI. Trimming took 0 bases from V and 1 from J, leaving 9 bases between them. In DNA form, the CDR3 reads TGTGCCAGCAGTTACTCGGGGGGCGCGAACACTGAAGCTTTCTTT. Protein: CASSYSGGANTEAFF.

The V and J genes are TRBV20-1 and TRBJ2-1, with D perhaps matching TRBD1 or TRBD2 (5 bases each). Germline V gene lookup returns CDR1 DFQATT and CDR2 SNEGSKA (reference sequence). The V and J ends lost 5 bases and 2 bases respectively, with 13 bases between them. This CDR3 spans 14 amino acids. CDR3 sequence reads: CSALAWDAYNEQFF. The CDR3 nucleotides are TGCAGTGCTTTAGCCTGGGACGCCTACAATGAGCAGTTCTTC.

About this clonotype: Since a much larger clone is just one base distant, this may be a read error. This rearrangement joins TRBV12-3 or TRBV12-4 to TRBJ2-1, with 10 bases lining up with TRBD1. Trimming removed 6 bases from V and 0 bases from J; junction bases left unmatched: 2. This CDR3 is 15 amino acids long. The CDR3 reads CASSGQGGSYNEQFF. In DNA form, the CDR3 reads TGTGCCAGCAGCGGACAGGGGGGCTCCTACAATGAGCAGTTCTTC.

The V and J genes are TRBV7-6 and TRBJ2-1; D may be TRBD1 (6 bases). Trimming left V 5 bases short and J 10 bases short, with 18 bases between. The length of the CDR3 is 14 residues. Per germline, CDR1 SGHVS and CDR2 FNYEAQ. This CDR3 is CASSGTTGFGEQFF. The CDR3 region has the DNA TGTGCCAGCAGCGGCACAACAGGGTTCGGCGAGCAGTTCTTC.

The CDR3 is CASSETSGAYNEQFF. CDR3 bases: TGTGCCAGCAGCGAGACTAGCGGGGCTTACAATGAGCAGTTCTTC. The chain is built from TRBV6-2 or TRBV6-3 and TRBJ2-1; 11 positions match TRBD2. Unmatched junction bases numbered 5, after V lost 6 bases and J lost 4 bases. CDR3 length equals 15 residues. In germline, CDR1 is MNHEY, CDR2 SVGEGT.

The chain's CDR3 is CASSSVGQISNNEQFF. Written as DNA, the CDR3 is TGTGCCAGCAGCTCCGTCGGACAGATATCGAACAATGAGCAGTTCTTC. The chain carries TRBV7-6 and TRBJ2-1; tentatively, D is TRBD1 (6 bases). The CDR3 has 16 amino acids. V was cut by 4 bases and J by 5 bases, with 18 bases left in between. From germline, CDR1 is SGHVS and CDR2 FNYEAQ.

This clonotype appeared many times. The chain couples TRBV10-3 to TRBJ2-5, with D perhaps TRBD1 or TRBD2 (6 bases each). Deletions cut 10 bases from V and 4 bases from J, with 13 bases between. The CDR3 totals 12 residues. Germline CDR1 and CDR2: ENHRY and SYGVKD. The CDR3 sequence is CATSQGGETQYF. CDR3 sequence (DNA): TGTGCCACCTCACAGGGAGGAGAGACCCAGTACTTC.